This TCR beta chain was observed in a study of identical twins' blood T cells. Overall study: About 50 million reads came from about 12 libraries, six alpha, six beta.

TCRdb ran MiXCR on the 5' RACE reads and lists one entry per CDR3 protein. Among fewer than 450,000 distinct CDR3 sequences listed, 28% were seen once. The V and J ends lost 2 bases and 0 bases, in that order; junction bases with no gene match: 5. The CDR3 length is 17 residues. The germline CDR1 and CDR2 sequences are MNHEY and SVGEGT. Turning to this clonotype: No antigen is known for it.

General observations from the study: Twins shared about as many clonotypes as their cloneset sizes predicted. Top TCRbeta clonotypes were shared more with twin than unrelated donors. Environmental influences on twin similarity could not be excluded.

V usage is TRBV6-2 or TRBV6-3 and J usage is TRBJ2-2; 8 bases are shared with TRBD2. Material for sequencing was PBMCs. The TCR comes from a woman aged 18-55 years in good health. The CDR3 nucleotides are TGTGCCAGCAGTTACGGTGCTAGCGGGCCGAACACCGGGGAGCTGTTTTTT. Translating it yields CASSYGASGPNTGELFF.